These T cell receptor beta chains were read from a single sample in a study of shared clonotypes between healthy human individuals. The repertoire was sequenced with immunoSEQ multiplex PCR; TCRdb's copy has only in-frame clones and lacks some. Altogether some 2 million clones are present, less than 95% being singletons, with the ten largest covering roughly 1%. The specimen sequenced was naive CD8+ T cells sorted from blood. These receptors were taken from a man aged 18 to 30 in good health. The CDR3 runs from the conserved cysteine through the conserved F or W.

>TRBJ2-7|TRBV5-5|13
CASRWDSPYEQYF
>TRBJ2-7|TRBV19|16
CASSPPKGTHTYEQYF
>TRBJ1-6|TRBV10-3|13
CAISDGGYSPLHF
>TRBJ2-3|TRBV27|15
CASSSVTDLTDTQYF
>TRBJ1-2|TRBV5-4|14
CASSSLDGGEGYTF
>TRBJ2-7|TRBV11-3|12
CASIGFTNEQYF
>TRBJ2-2|TRBV9|16
CASSAGTSGYTGELFF
>TRBJ2-3|TRBV4-1|15
CASSHTSSSTDTQYF
>TRBJ2-3|TRBV7-9|13
CASSLENGDTQYF
>TRBJ1-2|TRBV7-9|15
CASSLDGSLHYGYTF
>TRBJ2-7|TRBV28|13
CATTAGSSYEQYF
>TRBJ2-7|TRBV28|15
CATSIGPSISYEQYF
>TRBJ1-1|TRBV7-6|15
CASSLAGRAGTEAFF
>TRBJ2-1|TRBV6-5|14
CASSYSVLAGEQFF
>TRBJ1-2|TRBV16|16
CASKYLQGEANYGYTF
>TRBJ2-7|TRBV5-1|15
CASSFDSGTLDEQYF
>TRBJ2-5|TRBV13|14
CASSLGKGSWEQYF
>TRBJ2-1|TRBV7-9|12
CASLGGSGEQFF
>TRBJ2-7|TRBV2|19
CASSPPSGRVSSPIYEQYF
>TRBJ2-3|TRBV25-1|16
CASSPGNIGGTDTQYF
>TRBJ1-5|TRBV27|14
CASSRTGAGEPQHF
>TRBJ2-1|TRBV28|12
CASSSDSFEQFF
>TRBJ1-1|TRBV19|12
CASSTGRSEAFF
>TRBJ2-1|TRBV7-2|15
CASTGGPSGNNEQFF
>TRBJ2-2|TRBV27|11
CASSLAGELFF
>TRBJ2-1|TRBV7-9|17
CASSLLGDPISYNEQFF
>TRBJ1-1|TRBV7-2|13
CASSLAAGSEAFF
>TRBJ1-2|TRBV19|13
CATRGGGGYGYTF
>TRBJ1-4|TRBV9|15
CASSPLSAAYEKLFF
>TRBJ1-1|TRBV6-5|14
CASRIDSSNTEAFF
>TRBJ2-5|TRBV7-9|18
CASSLPFGGAGAQETQYF
>TRBJ1-2|TRBV6-6|13
CASSYSLVNGYTF
>TRBJ1-2|TRBV30|14
CAWSLPDRGRGYTF
>TRBJ1-5|TRBV6-5|16
CASSYVGVGGNQPQHF
>TRBJ2-7|TRBV11-2|13
CASSRGLSYEQYF
>TRBJ2-7|TRBV6-1|14
CASSPLAEPYEQYF
>TRBJ2-2|TRBV29-1|15
CSVEVGGWNTGELFF
>TRBJ1-4|TRBV19|14
CASRTDATNEKLFF
>TRBJ2-1|TRBV7-2|15
CASSLRWLVGDEQFF
>TRBJ1-4|TRBV7-9|14
CASSRDFSNEKLFF
>TRBJ2-1|TRBV4-3|16
CASSQDGGSSYNEQFF
>TRBJ2-7|TRBV11-3|14
CASSPRTGSYEQYF
>TRBJ2-1|TRBV18|16
CASSPPEGRNYNEQFF
>TRBJ2-7|TRBV7-9|16
CASSLGFGRDSYEQYF
>TRBJ2-3|TRBV7-9|12
CASSTGGDTQYF
>TRBJ1-4|TRBV6-5|16
CASSYSTGTGGEKLFF
>TRBJ2-1|TRBV13|14
CASSFRQEYNEQFF
>TRBJ2-5|TRBV5-4|17
CASSSLSGGPHQETQYF
>TRBJ1-1|TRBV6-5|16
CASSYSKTGRDTEAFF
>TRBJ2-5|TRBV7-9|17
CASSLGPGLANQETQYF
>TRBJ2-3|TRBV27|14
CASSLWGSTDTQYF
>TRBJ1-4|TRBV27|14
CASSVQGTNEKLFF
>TRBJ2-7|TRBV13|18
CASSLGLGASGTTYEQYF
>TRBJ1-1|TRBV28|14
CASSLFPENTEAFF
>TRBJ1-6|TRBV4-3|16
CASSQDKSRGLSPLHF
>TRBJ2-3|TRBV10-1|15
CASSSMTLEGDTQYF